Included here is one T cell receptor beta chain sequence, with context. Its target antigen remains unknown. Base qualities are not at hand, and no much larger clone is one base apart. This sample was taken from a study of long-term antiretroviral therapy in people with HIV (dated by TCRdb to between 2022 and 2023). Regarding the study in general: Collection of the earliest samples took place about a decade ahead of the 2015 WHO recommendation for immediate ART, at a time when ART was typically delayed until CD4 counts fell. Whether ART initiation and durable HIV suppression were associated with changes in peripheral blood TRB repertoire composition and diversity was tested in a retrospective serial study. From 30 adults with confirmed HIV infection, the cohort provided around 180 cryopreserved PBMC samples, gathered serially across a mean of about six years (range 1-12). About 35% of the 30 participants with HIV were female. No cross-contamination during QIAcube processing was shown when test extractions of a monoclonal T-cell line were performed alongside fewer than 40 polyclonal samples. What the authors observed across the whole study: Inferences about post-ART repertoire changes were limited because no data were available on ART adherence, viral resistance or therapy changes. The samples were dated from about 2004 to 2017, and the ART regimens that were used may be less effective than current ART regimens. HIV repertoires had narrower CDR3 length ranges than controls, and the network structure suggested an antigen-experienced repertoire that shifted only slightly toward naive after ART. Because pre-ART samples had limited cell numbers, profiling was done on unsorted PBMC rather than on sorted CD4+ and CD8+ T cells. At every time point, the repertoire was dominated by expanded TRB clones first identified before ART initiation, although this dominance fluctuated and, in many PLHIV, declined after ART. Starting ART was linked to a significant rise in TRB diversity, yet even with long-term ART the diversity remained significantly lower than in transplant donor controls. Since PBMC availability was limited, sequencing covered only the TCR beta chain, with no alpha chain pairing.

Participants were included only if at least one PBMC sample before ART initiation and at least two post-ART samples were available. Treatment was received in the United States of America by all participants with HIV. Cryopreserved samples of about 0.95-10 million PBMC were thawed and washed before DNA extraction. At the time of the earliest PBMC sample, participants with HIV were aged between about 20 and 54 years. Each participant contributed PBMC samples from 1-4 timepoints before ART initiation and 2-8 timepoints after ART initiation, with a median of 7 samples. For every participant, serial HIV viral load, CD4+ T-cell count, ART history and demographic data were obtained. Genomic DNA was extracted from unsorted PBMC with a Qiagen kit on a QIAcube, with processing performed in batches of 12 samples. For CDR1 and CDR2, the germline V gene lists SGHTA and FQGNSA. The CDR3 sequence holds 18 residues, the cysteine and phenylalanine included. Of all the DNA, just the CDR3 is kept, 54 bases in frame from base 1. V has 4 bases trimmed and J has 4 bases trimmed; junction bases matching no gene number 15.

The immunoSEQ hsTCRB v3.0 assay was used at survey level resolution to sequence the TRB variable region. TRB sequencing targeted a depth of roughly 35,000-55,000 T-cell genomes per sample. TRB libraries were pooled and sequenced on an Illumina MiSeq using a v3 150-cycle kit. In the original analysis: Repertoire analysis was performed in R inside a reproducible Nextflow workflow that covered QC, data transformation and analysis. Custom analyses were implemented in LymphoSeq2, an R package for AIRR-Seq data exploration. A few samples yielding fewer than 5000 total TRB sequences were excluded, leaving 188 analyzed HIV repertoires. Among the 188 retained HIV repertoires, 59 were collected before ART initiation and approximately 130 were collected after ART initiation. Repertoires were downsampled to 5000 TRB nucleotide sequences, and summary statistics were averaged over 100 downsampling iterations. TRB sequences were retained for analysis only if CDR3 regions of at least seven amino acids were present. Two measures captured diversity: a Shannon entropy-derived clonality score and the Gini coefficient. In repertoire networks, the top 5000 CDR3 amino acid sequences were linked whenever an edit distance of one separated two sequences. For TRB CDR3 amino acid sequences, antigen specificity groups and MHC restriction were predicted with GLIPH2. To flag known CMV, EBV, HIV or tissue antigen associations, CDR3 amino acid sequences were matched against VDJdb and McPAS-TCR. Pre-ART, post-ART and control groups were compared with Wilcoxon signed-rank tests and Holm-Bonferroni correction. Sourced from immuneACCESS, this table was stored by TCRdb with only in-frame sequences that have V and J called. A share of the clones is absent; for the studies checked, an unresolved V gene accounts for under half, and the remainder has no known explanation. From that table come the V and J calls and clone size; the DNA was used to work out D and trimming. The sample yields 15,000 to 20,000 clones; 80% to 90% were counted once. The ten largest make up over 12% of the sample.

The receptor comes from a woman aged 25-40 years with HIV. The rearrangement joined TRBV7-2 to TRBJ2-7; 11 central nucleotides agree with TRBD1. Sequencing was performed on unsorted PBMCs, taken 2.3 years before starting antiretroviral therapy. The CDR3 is CASSYGTGGALDRYEQYF. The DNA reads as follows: TGTGCCAGCAGCTACGGGACAGGGGGTGCCTTAGATCGGTACGAGCAGTACTTC.